The entry that follows covers one TCR beta chain sequence. After removal of 3 bases from V and 4 bases from J, the junction contained 11 bases not matched to a gene. Germline values: CDR1 PRHDT, CDR2 FYEKMQ (reference sequence). This CDR3 is built from 16 residues. Vbeta (60) and Jbeta (13) primers were used in the PCR. This table comes from immunoSEQ multiplex PCR, and its TCRdb copy is limited to in-frame clones, with some not included. The table for this sample gives about 140,000 clones. The sample is drawn from a study of cytomegalovirus exposure and HLA in healthy donors. The chain uses TRBV13 and TRBJ1-2, with 7 bases aligning to TRBD1. This receptor was obtained from a male donor in good health and CMV-seronegative. Sequencing was performed on PBMCs. The CDR3 DNA reads as TGTGCCAGCAGCTTCAAAGGACAGGAGAATAGCTATGGCTACACCTTC. Translated, it gives CASSFKGQENSYGYTF. The variable domain in full, with the rest retrieved from reference TRBV13 and TRBJ1-2, is AAGVIQSPRHLIKEKRETATLKCYPIPRHDTVYWYQQGPGQDPQFLISFYEKMQSDKGSIPDRFSAQQFSDYHSELNMSSLELGDSALYFCASSFKGQENSYGYTFGSGTRLTVV.